The clone carrying this T cell receptor beta chain was seen repeatedly, ten times or more. CDR1 and CDR2 (germline): MGHRA, YSYEKL. V lost 1 base to trimming and J lost 6 bases, with 12 bases between them. The CDR3 has 14 amino acids. The source of the sample is a study of CD8 T cells in ankylosing spondylitis. TCRdb called the 5' RACE reads again in MiXCR, with one record for every CDR3 protein. The data contain about 140,000 distinct CDR3 sequences, 7% to 8% of them singletons. The sample comprised blood, either unsorted or a sorted T cell fraction (not recorded which). This receptor was identified in a female donor with ankylosing spondylitis or in good health (not recorded which). The J gene is TRBJ1-2, the V gene TRBV4-1, with D hard to call. The CDR3 protein is CASSQGYGEDGYTF. The CDR3 nucleotides are TGCGCCAGCAGCCAAGGTTACGGAGAAGATGGCTACACCTTC.